The entry that follows covers one T cell receptor (beta chain) sequence. Its antigen is not identified. Time point given: newly diagnosed GD, antithyroid drugs for less than 3 months. PBMC RNA was the source of the TCR library. With iRepertoire HTBI primers and Arm-PCR of CDR3 regions, TCR beta libraries were built. TCRdb ran MiXCR on the multiplex PCR reads and lists one entry per CDR3 protein. The repertoire consists of a few hundred thousand distinct CDR3 sequences, with around 15% occurring once and the leading ten covering 25% to 30%. The source of the sample is a study of regulatory T cells in long-lasting Graves disease. Study results and caveats: Persistent patients shared more public clonotypes (approximately 2,900) than new patients (about 930).

These data are also associated with another study on T cells in Graves' hyperthyroidism and ophthalmopathy.

This clonotype originated in a man aged 35-49 years with Graves disease. This material consisted of peripheral blood mononuclear cells (PBMCs), taken at new diagnosis, from a patient treated with antithyroid drugs.

CDR3 amino acids: CASSQRLAEETQYF. Written as DNA, the CDR3 is TGTGCCAGCAGCCAAAGACTAGCGGAAGAGACCCAGTACTTC. This sequence joins TRBV7-2 and TRBJ2-5; 9 bases map to TRBD2. V lost 5 bases, J lost 3 bases, and 4 bases stayed unmatched. The CDR3 runs 14 residues. Germline CDR1 SGHTA, CDR2 FQGNSA.